This T cell receptor beta chain emerged from a study of T cell changes during pregnancy in multiple sclerosis (dated 2019 in TCRdb). The study in broad terms: Changes in the T cell repertoire over the course of pregnancy were examined in this study in women with multiple sclerosis.

The method behind the library was the immunoSEQ multiplex PCR assay. TCRdb took over this immuneACCESS table, retaining in-frame rearrangements with V and J assigned. Such tables are incomplete; in checked studies, under half of the missing clones stem from an unresolved V gene, and the remainder is unexplained. The sample table contains 42,000 or so clones; only one count was recorded for approximately 94% of them. The ten largest clones take up 0.35% of the sample. Remarks on this clone: Its antigen specificity is not known. One base away there is no much larger clone; base qualities are not given.

Reading from cysteine to phenylalanine, the CDR3 counts 18 amino acids. The sequence is cut down to CDR3 DNA, 54 bases in frame from base 1. V loses 0 bases, J loses 4 bases, and the germline ends lie 21 bases apart. Looking up the germline V gene yields CDR1 SGHTA and CDR2 FQGNSA. Recombination joined TRBV7-2 with TRBJ2-5, with a tentative D gene TRBD1 over 5 matching bases. The sequenced sample was CD4+ T cells from peripheral blood mononuclear cells, obtained after pregnancy. This sequence originates from a female donor with multiple sclerosis, enrolled in a pregnancy study. The nucleotide sequence reads as follows: TGTGCCAGCAGCTTAGCCTTAAAGAATGGGGCGCAGAGAGAGACCCAGTACTTC. Translation gives CASSLALKNGAQRETQYF.